Presented here are 6 T cell receptor beta chains from one specimen sequenced in a study of PD-1 blockade in classical Hodgkin lymphoma (TCRdb year 2020). Taken with the paper, the label for time point translates to: newly diagnosed, previously untreated cHL patient sample. Preparation of the library involved the immunoSEQ multiplex PCR assay. The table comes from immuneACCESS by way of TCRdb, which keeps in-frame sequences with V and J called. Part of the clones is missing from these tables; in studies checked, under half for an unresolved V gene and the rest for unknown reasons. This sample gives fewer than 35,000 clones in total; under 95% of them show up just once. The ten most abundant clones make up around 2% of the sample. Sequencing input: peripheral blood mononuclear cells (PBMCs). The receptors were gathered from a human donor with classical Hodgkin lymphoma.

The chain employs TRBV21-1 and TRBJ1-5; the D segment call TRBD1 is taken from the table without a DNA check. TRBV21-1 corresponds to a pseudogene. This CDR3 region has 15 residues. CDR3 sequence (DNA): TGTGCCAGGACAGGCACGGATTATAGCAATCAGCCCCAGCATTTT. The encoded protein is CARTGTDYSNQPQHF.

The chain is built from TRBV4-1 and TRBJ2-3, with D hard to call. Germline V lookup: CDR1 MGHRA, CDR2 YSYEKL. The CDR3 is made up of 17 amino acids. V lost 1 base to trimming and J lost 0 bases, with 14 bases between them. CDR3 sequence reads: CASSQVWPAESTDTQYF. In nucleotides, the CDR3 is TGCGCCAGCAGCCAAGTCTGGCCGGCAGAAAGCACAGATACGCAGTATTTT.

The chain has TRBV7-2 and TRBJ1-2, with TRBD1 matching 8 bases. CDR3 size: 12 residues. With 5 bases clipped from V and 6 bases from J, the junction kept 2 bases outside the gene matches. Germline V gene sequence: CDR1 SGHTA, CDR2 FQGNSA. In DNA form, the CDR3 reads TGTGCCAGCAGCCCGACAGGGGATGGCTACACCTTC. It yields the protein CASSPTGDGYTF.

The chain is built from TRBV7-8 and TRBJ1-1; D is unresolved. This CDR3 contains 13 residues. V gave up 1 base and J gave up 1 base, with 4 bases separating them. CDR1 and CDR2 from the germline V gene are SGHVS and FQNEAQ. The CDR3 is CASSLVWNTEAFF. The CDR3 coding sequence is TGTGCCAGCAGCTTAGTTTGGAACACTGAAGCTTTCTTT.

The J gene is TRBJ2-2, the V gene TRBV2; D gene uncertain. The CDR3 runs to 11 residues. CDR1 is SNHLY and CDR2 is FYNNEI in the germline V gene. V lost 4 bases and J 11 bases, leaving 8 bases between the germline ends. The DNA of the CDR3 is TGTGCCAGCAGTGCGGCCCGAGAGCTGTTTTTT. This encodes CASSAARELFF. Full variable domain (outside the CDR3, taken from reference TRBV2 and TRBJ2-2): EPEVTQTPSHQVTQMGQEVILRCVPISNHLYFYWYRQILGQKVEFLVSFYNNEISEKSEIFDDQFSVERPDGSNFTLKIRSTKLEDSAMYFCASSAARELFFGEGSRLTVL.

This clone was seen only once. V usage is TRBV28 and J usage is TRBJ2-7, with 7 nucleotides matching TRBD2. The CDR3 extends over 15 amino acids. V was clipped by 2 bases and J by 5 bases; unmatched bases: 9. CDR1 and CDR2 (germline): MDHEN, SYDVKM. The CDR3: CASSLGLAEGHEQYF. The DNA of the CDR3 is TGTGCCAGCAGTTTAGGGCTAGCGGAGGGCCACGAGCAGTACTTC.